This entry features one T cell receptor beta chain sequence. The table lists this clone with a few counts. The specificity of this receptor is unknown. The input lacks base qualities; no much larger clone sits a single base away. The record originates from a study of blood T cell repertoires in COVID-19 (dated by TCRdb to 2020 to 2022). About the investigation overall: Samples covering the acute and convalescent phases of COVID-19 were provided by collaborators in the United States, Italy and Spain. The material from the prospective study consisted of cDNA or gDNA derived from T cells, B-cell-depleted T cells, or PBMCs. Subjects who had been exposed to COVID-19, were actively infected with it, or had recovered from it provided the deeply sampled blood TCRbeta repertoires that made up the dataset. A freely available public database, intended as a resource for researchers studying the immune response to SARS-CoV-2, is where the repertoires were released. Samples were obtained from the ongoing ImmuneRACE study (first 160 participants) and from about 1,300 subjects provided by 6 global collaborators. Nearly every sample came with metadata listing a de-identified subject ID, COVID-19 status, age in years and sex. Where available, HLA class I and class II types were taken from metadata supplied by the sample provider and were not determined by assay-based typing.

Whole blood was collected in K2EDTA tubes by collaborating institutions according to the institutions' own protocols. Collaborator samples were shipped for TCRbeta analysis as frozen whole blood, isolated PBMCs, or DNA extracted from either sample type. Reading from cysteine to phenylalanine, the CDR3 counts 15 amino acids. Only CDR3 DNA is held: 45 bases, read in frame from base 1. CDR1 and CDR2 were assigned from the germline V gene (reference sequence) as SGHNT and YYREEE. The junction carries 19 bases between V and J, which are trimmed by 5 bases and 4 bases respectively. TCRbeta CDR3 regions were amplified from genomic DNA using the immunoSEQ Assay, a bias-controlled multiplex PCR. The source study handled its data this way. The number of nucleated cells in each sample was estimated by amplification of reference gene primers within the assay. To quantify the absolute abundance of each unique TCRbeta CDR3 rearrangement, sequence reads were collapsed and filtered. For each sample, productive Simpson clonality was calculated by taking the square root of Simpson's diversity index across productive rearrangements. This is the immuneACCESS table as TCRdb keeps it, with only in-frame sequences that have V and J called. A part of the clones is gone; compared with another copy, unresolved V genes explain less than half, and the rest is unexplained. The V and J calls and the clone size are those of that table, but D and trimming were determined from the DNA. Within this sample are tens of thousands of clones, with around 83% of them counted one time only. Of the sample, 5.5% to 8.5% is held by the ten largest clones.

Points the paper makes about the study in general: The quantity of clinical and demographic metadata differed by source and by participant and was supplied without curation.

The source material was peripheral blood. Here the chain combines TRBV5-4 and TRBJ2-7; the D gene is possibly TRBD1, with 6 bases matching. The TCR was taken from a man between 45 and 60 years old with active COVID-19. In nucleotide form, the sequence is TGTGCCAGCAGTCATACCGGGACAAAAAAATACGAGCAGTACTTC. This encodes CASSHTGTKKYEQYF.